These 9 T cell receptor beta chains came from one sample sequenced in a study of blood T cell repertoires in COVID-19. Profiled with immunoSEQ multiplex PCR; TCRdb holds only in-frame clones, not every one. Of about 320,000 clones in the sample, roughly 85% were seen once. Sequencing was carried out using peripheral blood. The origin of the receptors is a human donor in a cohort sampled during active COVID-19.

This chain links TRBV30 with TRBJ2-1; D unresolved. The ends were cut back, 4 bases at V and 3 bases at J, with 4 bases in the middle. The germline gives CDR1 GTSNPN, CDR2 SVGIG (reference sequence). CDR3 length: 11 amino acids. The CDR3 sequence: CAWTLYNEQFF. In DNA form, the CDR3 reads TGTGCCTGGACACTCTACAATGAGCAGTTCTTC. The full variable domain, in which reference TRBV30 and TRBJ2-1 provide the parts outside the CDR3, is SQTIHQWPATLVQPVGSPLSLECTVEGTSNPNLYWYRQAAGRGLQLLFYSVGIGQISSEVPQNLSASRPQDRQFILSSKKLLLSDSGFYLCAWTLYNEQFFGPGTRLTVL.

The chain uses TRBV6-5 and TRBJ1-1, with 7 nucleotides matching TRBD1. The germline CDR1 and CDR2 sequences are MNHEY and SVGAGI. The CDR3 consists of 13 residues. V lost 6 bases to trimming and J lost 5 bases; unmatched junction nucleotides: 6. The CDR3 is CASRPQGRTEAFF. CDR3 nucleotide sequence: TGTGCCAGCAGGCCACAGGGGAGGACTGAAGCTTTCTTT.

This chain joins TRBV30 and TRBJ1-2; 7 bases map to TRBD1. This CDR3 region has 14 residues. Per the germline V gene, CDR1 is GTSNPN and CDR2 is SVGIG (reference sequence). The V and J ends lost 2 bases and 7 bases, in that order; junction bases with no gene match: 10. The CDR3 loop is CAWSSDRATGGYTF. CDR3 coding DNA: TGTGCCTGGAGTAGTGACAGGGCAACGGGTGGCTACACCTTC.

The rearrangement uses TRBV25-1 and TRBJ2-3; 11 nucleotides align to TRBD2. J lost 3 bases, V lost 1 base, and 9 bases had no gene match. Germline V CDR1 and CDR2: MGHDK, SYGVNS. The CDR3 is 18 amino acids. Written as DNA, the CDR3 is TGTGCCAGCAGTGAATTGGAAGGTAGCGGGGGGGCGACAGATACGCAGTATTTT. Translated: CASSELEGSGGATDTQYF. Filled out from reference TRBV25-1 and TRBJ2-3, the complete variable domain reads EADIYQTPRYLVIGTGKKITLECSQTMGHDKMYWYQQDPGMELHLIHYSYGVNSTEKGDLSSESTVSRIRTEHFPLTLESARPSHTSQYLCASSELEGSGGATDTQYFGPGTRLTVL.

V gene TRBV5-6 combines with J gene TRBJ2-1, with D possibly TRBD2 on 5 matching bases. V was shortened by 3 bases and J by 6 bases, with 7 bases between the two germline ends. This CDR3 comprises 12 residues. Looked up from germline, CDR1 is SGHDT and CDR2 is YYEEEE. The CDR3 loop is CASSYTSNEQFF. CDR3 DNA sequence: TGTGCCAGCAGCTACACTAGCAATGAGCAGTTCTTC.

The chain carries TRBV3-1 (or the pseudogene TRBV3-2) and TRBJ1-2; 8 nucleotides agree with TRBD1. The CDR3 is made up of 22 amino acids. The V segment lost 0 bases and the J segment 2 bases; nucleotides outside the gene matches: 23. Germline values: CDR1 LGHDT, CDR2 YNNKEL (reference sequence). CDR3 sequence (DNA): TGTGCCAGCAGCCAAGATCTCCATTTAGGACAGGGTCTTGGTAGAGGCAACTATGGCTACACCTTC. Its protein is CASSQDLHLGQGLGRGNYGYTF.

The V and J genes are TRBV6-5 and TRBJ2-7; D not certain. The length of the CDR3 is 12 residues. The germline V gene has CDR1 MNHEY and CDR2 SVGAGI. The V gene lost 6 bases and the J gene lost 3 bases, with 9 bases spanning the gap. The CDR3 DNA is TGTGCCAGCAGAAGGAACAGCTACGAGCAGTACTTC. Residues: CASRRNSYEQYF.

CDR3 bases: TGTGCCAGCAGTTTACCGCAGGTAGTCGGGGAGCTGTTTTTT. This gives the protein CASSLPQVVGELFF. This chain uses TRBV28 with TRBJ2-2; no definite D call. The CDR3 has 14 amino acids. V shed 2 bases and J shed 7 bases, with 11 bases lying between them. Germline CDR1 reads MDHEN; CDR2 reads SYDVKM.

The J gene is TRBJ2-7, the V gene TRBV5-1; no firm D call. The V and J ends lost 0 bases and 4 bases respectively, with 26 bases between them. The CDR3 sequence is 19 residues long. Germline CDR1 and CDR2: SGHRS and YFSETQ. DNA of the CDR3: TGCGCCAGCAGCTTGGGTCTTAGGCTAGGCAGCCCCTCCGAGTACGAGCAGTACTTC. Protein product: CASSLGLRLGSPSEYEQYF.